This TCR beta chain appears in the sequencing data of a study of regulatory T cells in long-lasting Graves disease. Turning to the study itself: The criterion for persistent Graves' disease was over 5 years of antithyroid drugs with positive TSH receptor antibodies.

As for time point: persistent/refractory GD, antithyroid drugs over 5 years with positive TRAb. Isolated PBMC RNA provided the starting material for the TCR library. For TCR beta, libraries came from iRepertoire HTBI primers and Arm-PCR of CDR3 regions. Each CDR3 protein is one row after TCRdb ran MiXCR on the multiplex PCR reads. The sample lists 350,000 to 450,000 distinct CDR3 sequences, 20% to 25% occurring once. Study-wide findings and caveats: The sample size was small, and this may have reduced accuracy. Only peripheral blood was studied, not thyroid tissue.

Regarding this clonotype: Its target is unknown.

The TCR comes from a woman in her thirties or forties with Graves disease. Sequences were derived from peripheral blood mononuclear cells (PBMCs), sampled when the disease was refractory, from a patient treated with antithyroid drugs.

In DNA, the CDR3 is TGTGCCAGCAGTCCCCTCTCTGAGCAGTTCTTC. Protein sequence: CASSPLSEQFF. The genes are TRBV2 and TRBJ2-1; D is undetermined. There are 11 residues in the CDR3. With 5 bases removed from V and 9 bases from J, the gap between germline ends came to 8 bases. From germline, CDR1 is SNHLY and CDR2 FYNNEI.